This is a list of T cell receptor beta chains from one sample in a study of blood T cell repertoires in COVID-19. The protocol was immunoSEQ multiplex PCR, while the TCRdb copy is restricted to in-frame clones and leaves out a portion. The sample carries 230,000 or so clones, around 75% recorded once. Sequenced input: peripheral blood. Receptors originate from a human donor in a cohort sampled during active COVID-19. Both conserved end residues are part of each CDR3. The D gene is left open where the match is weak. Not all rows give a size; the values are once, few, many and, for expanded clones, a class.

13	TRBV12-3/TRBV12-4	.	TRBJ2-5	.	TGTGCCAGCAGTTTAGGGAGTACCGAGACCCAGTACTTC	CASSLGSTETQYF
15	TRBV11-2	.	TRBJ1-3	.	TGTGCCAGCAGCCTGACAGGAAACTCTGGAAACACCATATATTTT	CASSLTGNSGNTIYF
15	TRBV5-1	.	TRBJ2-7	TRBD1	TGCGCCAGCTCCAAGGAAGGACAGGGAACCTACGAGCAGTACTTC	CASSKEGQGTYEQYF
14	TRBV6-2/TRBV6-3	.	TRBJ1-5	.	TGTGCCAGCAGTGATATGGGGGCCCATCAGCCCCAGCATTTT	CASSDMGAHQPQHF
15	TRBV2	.	TRBJ2-3	TRBD2	TGTGCCAGCAGTGAAGCGGGAGGGCCCACAGATACGCAGTATTTT	CASSEAGGPTDTQYF
15	TRBV6-2/TRBV6-3	.	TRBJ1-6	.	TGTGCCAGCAGTTACCGGGGTCGGCGCAATTCACCCCTCCACTTT	CASSYRGRRNSPLHF
16	TRBV14	.	TRBJ2-3	TRBD2	TGTGCCAGCAGCCAAGGACCGGGAGGGAGCACAGATACGCAGTATTTT	CASSQGPGGSTDTQYF
15	TRBV6-1	.	TRBJ1-5	.	TGTGCCAGCAGTGAAATATGGGGGGGGTGGCAGCCCCAGCATTTT	CASSEIWGGWQPQHF
18	TRBV6-6	.	TRBJ1-6	TRBD1	TGTGCCAGCAGTCGACAGCGACTCACCCGGGACAGGGAAACCCCCCTCCACTTT	CASSRQRLTRDRETPLHF
16	TRBV7-3	.	TRBJ2-1	TRBD2	TGTGCCAGCAGCCTAATGGGGCTAGCGGGAGGGGGAGAGCAGTTCTTC	CASSLMGLAGGGEQFF
14	TRBV6-6	few	TRBJ1-6	TRBD1	TGTGCCAGCAGACAGGGACAGGGAGGATCACCCCTCCACTTT	CASRQGQGGSPLHF
15	TRBV10-3	.	TRBJ1-2	TRBD1	TGTGCCATCAGTGACCTGGGACAGGGGGAGGGTGGCTACACCTTC	CAISDLGQGEGGYTF
11	TRBV5-3	.	TRBJ2-1	.	TGTGCCAGAAGCTCGGTTTATGAGCAGTTCTTC	CARSSVYEQFF
17	TRBV5-8	.	TRBJ2-1	TRBD1	TGTGCCAGCAGCCCATCCGGACAGGGGGCGCCGGACAATGAGCAGTTCTTC	CASSPSGQGAPDNEQFF
14	TRBV11-2	.	TRBJ1-5	TRBD1	TGTGCCAGCAGCTTAGGGACAGGGGGACAGCCCCAGCATTTT	CASSLGTGGQPQHF
14	TRBV7-2	.	TRBJ2-7	.	TGTGCCAGCAGCTTAGATGGGCTCCCGGGGGAGCAGTACTTC	CASSLDGLPGEQYF
15	TRBV6-6	.	TRBJ2-2	.	TGTGCCAGCAGTTACTCTGGGGGCAACACCGGGGAGCTGTTTTTT	CASSYSGGNTGELFF
14	TRBV7-2	.	TRBJ1-5	.	TGTGCCAGCAGCTTTGCGGGGGGCGTTCAGCCCCAGCATTTT	CASSFAGGVQPQHF
15	TRBV6-5	.	TRBJ2-1	.	TGTGCCAGCAAAGAGGGGGGGAGCTCCTACAATGAGCAGTTCTTC	CASKEGGSSYNEQFF
16	TRBV5-1	once	TRBJ2-7	.	TGCGCCAGCAGCTTGGCATTAGTAGCGTCGACCTACGAGCAGTACTTC	CASSLALVASTYEQYF
15	TRBV4-2	.	TRBJ1-2	.	TGTGCCAGCAGCCAAGGAACGGGAGGAAACTATGGCTACACCTTC	CASSQGTGGNYGYTF
15	TRBV28	few	TRBJ2-7	TRBD2	TGTGCCAGCAGGCGGACTAGCGGATCATCCTACGAGCAGTACTTC	CASRRTSGSSYEQYF
16	TRBV7-2	.	TRBJ2-1	TRBD2	TGTGCCAGCAGCCCGGGACTAGCGGGGCCTTGGGGTGAGCAGTTCTTC	CASSPGLAGPWGEQFF
14	TRBV24-1	.	TRBJ1-5	.	TGTGCCACCAGTGATTCCCCAGCCGGGCAGCCCCAGCATTTT	CATSDSPAGQPQHF
15	TRBV7-9	.	TRBJ2-7	TRBD2	TGTGCCAGCAGCCGACTAGCGGGGGGGAGCTACGAGCAGTACTTC	CASSRLAGGSYEQYF
15	TRBV5-8	.	TRBJ2-7	.	TGTGCCAGCAGCTTGGGCAGGTCGAGCTCCTACGAGCAGTACTTC	CASSLGRSSSYEQYF
14	TRBV5-1	.	TRBJ2-5	TRBD1	TGCGCCAGCAGCTTGGGGACAGGATACGAGACCCAGTACTTC	CASSLGTGYETQYF
13	TRBV5-1	.	TRBJ2-7	.	TGCGCCAGCAGTGCAGGGGCGAGAAACGAGCAGTACTTC	CASSAGARNEQYF
13	TRBV7-9	few	TRBJ1-1	.	TGTGCCAGCAGCTTAGCCAGGGCCCCTGAAGCTTTCTTT	CASSLARAPEAFF
16	TRBV7-9	.	TRBJ1-2	.	TGTGCCAGCAGCCCACACAGGATCCTCTCTAACTATGGCTACACCTTC	CASSPHRILSNYGYTF
17	TRBV5-1	.	TRBJ2-1	TRBD2	TGCGCCAGCAGCTCCAGACTAGCGGGAGGGTTGTACAATGAGCAGTTCTTC	CASSSRLAGGLYNEQFF
14	TRBV9	.	TRBJ2-3	.	TGTGCCAGCAGCACCCGGACTGGTACAGATACGCAGTATTTT	CASSTRTGTDTQYF
16	TRBV4-3	.	TRBJ2-3	TRBD2	TGCGCCAGCAGCCAAGGCTTAGCGGGAGGTAGTTATACGCAGTATTTT	CASSQGLAGGSYTQYF
17	TRBV10-2	.	TRBJ2-7	TRBD1	TGCGCCAGCAGTGAGGGCCGTACAGGGGCTAAGTCCTACGAGCAGTACTTC	CASSEGRTGAKSYEQYF
19	TRBV20-1	once	TRBJ2-7	TRBD2	TGCAGTGCTAGTCCGGGACTAGCGGGTCTGTACCGGAGCTCCTACGAGCAGTACTTC	CSASPGLAGLYRSSYEQYF
15	TRBV2	.	TRBJ1-3	.	TGTGCCAGCAGTCCGGTGTTGAGCTCTGGAAACACCATATATTTT	CASSPVLSSGNTIYF
15	TRBV5-1	.	TRBJ2-7	TRBD2	TGCGCCAGCAAACTCACTAGCGGGAGTCGGTACGAGCAGTACTTC	CASKLTSGSRYEQYF
14	TRBV7-3	.	TRBJ2-2	.	TGTGCCAGCGGGGCGGGGCTCAACACCGGGGAGCTGTTTTTT	CASGAGLNTGELFF
15	TRBV7-9	few	TRBJ1-6	.	TGTGCCAGCAGCAGGGGAGGCTCCTATAATTCACCCCTCCACTTT	CASSRGGSYNSPLHF
15	TRBV28	.	TRBJ1-4	TRBD1	TGTGCCAGCAGTTCCTTCAGGGGGTTACGGGAAAAACTGTTTTTT	CASSSFRGLREKLFF
15	TRBV6-5	.	TRBJ2-7	TRBD2	TGTGCCAGCAGTTTAGCGGGAGATGGTTCCTACGAGCAGTACTTC	CASSLAGDGSYEQYF
14	TRBV6-6	.	TRBJ2-1	TRBD2	TGTGCCAGCGCCTCCCGGCTAGCGGACAATGAGCAGTTCTTC	CASASRLADNEQFF
11	TRBV12-3/TRBV12-4	.	TRBJ2-7	TRBD1	TGTGCCAGCGGGCGTGACAGGGGCAAGTACTTC	CASGRDRGKYF
14	TRBV29-1	.	TRBJ2-5	TRBD2	TGCAGCGTTGAGAAGGTGCGGGAGGGAGAGACCCAGTACTTC	CSVEKVREGETQYF
14	TRBV28	many	TRBJ1-5	.	TGTGCCAGTCTCAGGGGCGATACCAATCAGCCCCAGCATTTT	CASLRGDTNQPQHF
15	TRBV19	.	TRBJ2-7	TRBD1	TGTGCCAGTAGTATCCACAGGGGAGAATCCTACGAGCAGTACTTC	CASSIHRGESYEQYF
15	TRBV3-1/TRBV3-2	.	TRBJ2-7	.	TGTGCCAGCAGCCTTCTAACTGCAAGCTCCTACGAGCAGTACTTC	CASSLLTASSYEQYF
16	TRBV4-2	.	TRBJ2-2	TRBD2	TGTGCCAGCAGCATCGTTCTAGCGGGAGCCACCGGGGAGCTGTTTTTT	CASSIVLAGATGELFF
13	TRBV6-6	.	TRBJ2-2	TRBD2	TGTGCCAGCAGGTTAGCGGGAGCCGGGGAGCTGTTTTTT	CASRLAGAGELFF